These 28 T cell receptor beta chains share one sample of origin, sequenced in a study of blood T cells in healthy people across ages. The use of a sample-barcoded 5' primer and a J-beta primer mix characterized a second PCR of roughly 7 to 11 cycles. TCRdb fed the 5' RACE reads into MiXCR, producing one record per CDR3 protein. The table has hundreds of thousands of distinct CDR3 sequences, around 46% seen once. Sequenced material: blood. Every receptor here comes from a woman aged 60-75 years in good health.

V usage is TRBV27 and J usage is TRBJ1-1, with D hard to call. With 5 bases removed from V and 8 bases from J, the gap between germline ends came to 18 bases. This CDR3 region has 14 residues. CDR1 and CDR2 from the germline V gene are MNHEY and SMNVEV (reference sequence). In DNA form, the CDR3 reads TGTGCCAGCAGTGTATTGGAGCCTGGCAGAGAAGCTTTCTTT. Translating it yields CASSVLEPGREAFF.

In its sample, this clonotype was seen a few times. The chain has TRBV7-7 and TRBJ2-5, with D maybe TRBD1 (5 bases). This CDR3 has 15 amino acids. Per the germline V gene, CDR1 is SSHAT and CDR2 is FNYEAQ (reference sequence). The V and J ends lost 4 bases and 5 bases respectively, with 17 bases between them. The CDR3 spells CASSSATGAGETQYF. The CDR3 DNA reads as TGTGCCAGCAGCTCAGCCACTGGGGCTGGGGAGACCCAGTACTTC.

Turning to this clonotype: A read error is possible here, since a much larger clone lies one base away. CDR3 amino acids: CASQLAGGYNEQFF. For the CDR3, the DNA is TGTGCCAGCCAACTAGCGGGGGGGTACAATGAGCAGTTCTTC. The genes are TRBV7-2 and TRBJ2-1, with 13 bases lining up with TRBD2. The V segment lost 8 bases and the J segment 4 bases; nucleotides outside the gene matches: 2. The CDR3 length is 14 residues. Per the germline V gene, CDR1 is SGHTA and CDR2 is FQGNSA.

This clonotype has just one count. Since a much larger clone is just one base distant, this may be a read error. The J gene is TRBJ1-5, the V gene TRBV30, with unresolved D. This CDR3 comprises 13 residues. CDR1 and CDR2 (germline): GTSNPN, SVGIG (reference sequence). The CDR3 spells CARSVQGNQPQHF. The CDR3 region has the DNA TGTGCCCGGAGTGTACAAGGGAATCAGCCCCAGCATTTT.

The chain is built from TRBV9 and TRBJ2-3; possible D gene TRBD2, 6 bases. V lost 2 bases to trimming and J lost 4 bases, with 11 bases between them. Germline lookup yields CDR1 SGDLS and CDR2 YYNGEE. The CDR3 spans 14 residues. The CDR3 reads CASSVTGRSDTQYF. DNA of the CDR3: TGTGCCAGCAGCGTCACGGGGAGGTCAGATACGCAGTATTTT.

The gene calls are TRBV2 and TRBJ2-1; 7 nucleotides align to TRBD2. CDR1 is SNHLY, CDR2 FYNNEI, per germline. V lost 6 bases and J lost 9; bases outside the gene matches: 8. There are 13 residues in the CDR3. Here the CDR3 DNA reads TGTGCCAGCAGCGTCTCCGCGGGAGTTGAGCAGTTCTTC. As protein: CASSVSAGVEQFF.

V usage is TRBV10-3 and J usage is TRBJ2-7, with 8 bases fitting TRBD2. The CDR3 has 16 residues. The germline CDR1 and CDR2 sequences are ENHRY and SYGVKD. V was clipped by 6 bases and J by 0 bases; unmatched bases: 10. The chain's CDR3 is CAISTSGGPASYEQYF. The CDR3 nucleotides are TGTGCCATCAGCACCAGCGGGGGCCCCGCCTCCTACGAGCAGTACTTC.

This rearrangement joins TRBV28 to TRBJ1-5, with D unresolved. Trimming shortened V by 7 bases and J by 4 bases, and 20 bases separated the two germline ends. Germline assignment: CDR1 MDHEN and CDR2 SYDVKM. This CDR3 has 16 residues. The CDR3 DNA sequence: TGTGCCAGCAATCTCGGAGGATGGACTGGGAATCAGCCCCAGCATTTT. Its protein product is CASNLGGWTGNQPQHF.

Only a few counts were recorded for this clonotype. CDR3 nucleotide sequence: TGTGCCAGCCGGGACAGGGCCGGCACTGAAGCTTTCTTT. Its translation: CASRDRAGTEAFF. The rearrangement links TRBV6-1 to TRBJ1-1; 9 bases match TRBD1. The CDR3 has 13 amino acids. The ends lost 8 bases at V and 4 bases at J; junction bases unmatched: 5. Germline-derived CDR1 and CDR2 are MNHNS and SASEGT.

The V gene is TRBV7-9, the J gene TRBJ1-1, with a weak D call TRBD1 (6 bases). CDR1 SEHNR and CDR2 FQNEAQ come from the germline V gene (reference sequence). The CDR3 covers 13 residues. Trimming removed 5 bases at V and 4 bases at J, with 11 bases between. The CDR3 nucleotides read TGTGCCAGCAGCAAACAGGGTAGCACTGAAGCTTTCTTT. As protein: CASSKQGSTEAFF.

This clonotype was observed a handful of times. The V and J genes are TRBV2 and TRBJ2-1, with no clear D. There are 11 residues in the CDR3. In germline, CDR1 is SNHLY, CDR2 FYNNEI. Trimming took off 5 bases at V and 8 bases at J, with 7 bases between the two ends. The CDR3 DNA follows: TGTGCCAGCAGTAAAAAATATGAGCAGTTCTTC. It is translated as CASSKKYEQFF.

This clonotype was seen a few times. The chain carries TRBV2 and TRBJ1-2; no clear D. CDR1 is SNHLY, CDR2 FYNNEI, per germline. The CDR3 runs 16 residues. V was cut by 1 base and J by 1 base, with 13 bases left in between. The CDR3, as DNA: TGTGCCAGCAGTGAAGTTAGTATTTTAGTTAACTATGGCTACACCTTC. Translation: CASSEVSILVNYGYTF.

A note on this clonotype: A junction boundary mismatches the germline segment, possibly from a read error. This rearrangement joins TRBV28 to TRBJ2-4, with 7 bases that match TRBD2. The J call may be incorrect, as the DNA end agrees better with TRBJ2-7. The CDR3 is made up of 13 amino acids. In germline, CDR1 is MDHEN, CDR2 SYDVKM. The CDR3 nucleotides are TGTGCCGGCAGTATCTCTAGCGGCTACGAGCAGTACTTC. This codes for CAGSISSGYEQYF.

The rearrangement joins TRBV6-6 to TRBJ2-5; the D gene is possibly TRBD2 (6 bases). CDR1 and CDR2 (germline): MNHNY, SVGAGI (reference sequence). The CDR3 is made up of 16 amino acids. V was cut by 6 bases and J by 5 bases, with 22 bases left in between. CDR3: CASSPDPRGLHETQYF. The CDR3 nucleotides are TGTGCCAGCAGCCCCGATCCCCGGGGACTCCATGAGACCCAGTACTTC.

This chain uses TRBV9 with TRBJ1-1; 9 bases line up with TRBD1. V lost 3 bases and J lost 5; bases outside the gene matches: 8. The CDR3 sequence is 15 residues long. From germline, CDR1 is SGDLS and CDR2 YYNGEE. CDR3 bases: TGTGCCAGCAGCGCGGTCGGGACAGGGTATACTGAAGCTTTCTTT. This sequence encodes CASSAVGTGYTEAFF.

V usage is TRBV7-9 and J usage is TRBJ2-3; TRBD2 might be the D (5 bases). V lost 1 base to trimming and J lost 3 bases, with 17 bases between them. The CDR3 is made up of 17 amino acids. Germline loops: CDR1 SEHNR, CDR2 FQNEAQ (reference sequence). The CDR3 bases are TGTGCCAGCAGCTTAGTAGGACTGTGGGCCGAGACAGATACGCAGTATTTT. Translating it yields CASSLVGLWAETDTQYF.

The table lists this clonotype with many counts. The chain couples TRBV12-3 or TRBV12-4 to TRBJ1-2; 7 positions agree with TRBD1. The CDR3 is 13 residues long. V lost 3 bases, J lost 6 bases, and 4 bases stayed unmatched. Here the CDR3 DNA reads TGTGCCAGCAGTTTGAGTACAGGGGATGGCTACACCTTC. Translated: CASSLSTGDGYTF.

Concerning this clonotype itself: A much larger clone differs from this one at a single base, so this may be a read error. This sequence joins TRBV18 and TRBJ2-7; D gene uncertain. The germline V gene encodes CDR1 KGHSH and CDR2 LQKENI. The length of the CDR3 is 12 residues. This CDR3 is CASAPIGYEQYF. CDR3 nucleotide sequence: TGTGCCAGCGCACCGATCGGCTACGAGCAGTACTTC.

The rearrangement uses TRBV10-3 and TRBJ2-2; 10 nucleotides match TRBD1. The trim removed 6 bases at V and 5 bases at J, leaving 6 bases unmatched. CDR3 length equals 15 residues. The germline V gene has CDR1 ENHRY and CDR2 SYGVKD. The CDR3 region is CAIRGTGQGTGELFF. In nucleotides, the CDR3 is TGTGCCATCAGGGGGACGGGACAGGGGACCGGGGAGCTGTTTTTT.

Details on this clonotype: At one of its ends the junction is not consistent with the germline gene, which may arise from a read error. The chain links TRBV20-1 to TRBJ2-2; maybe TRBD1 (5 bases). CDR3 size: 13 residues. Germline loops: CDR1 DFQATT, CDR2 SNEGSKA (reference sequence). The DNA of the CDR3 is TGCAGTGTGAGATCAGGGTACACCGAGGAGCTGTTTTTT. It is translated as CSVRSGYTEELFF.

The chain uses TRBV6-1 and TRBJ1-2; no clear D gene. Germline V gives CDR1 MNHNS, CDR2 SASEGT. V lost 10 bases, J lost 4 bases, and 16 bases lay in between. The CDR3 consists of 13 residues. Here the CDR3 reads CATTEIGIYGYTF. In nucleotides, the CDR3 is TGTGCCACCACTGAAATAGGCATCTATGGCTACACCTTC.

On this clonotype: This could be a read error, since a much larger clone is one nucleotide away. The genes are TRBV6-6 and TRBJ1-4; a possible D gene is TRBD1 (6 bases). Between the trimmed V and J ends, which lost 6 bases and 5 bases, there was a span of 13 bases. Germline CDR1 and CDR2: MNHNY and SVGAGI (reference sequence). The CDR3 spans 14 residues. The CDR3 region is CASSSDRRNEKLFF. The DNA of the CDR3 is TGTGCCAGCAGCTCTGACAGGAGGAATGAAAAACTGTTTTTT.

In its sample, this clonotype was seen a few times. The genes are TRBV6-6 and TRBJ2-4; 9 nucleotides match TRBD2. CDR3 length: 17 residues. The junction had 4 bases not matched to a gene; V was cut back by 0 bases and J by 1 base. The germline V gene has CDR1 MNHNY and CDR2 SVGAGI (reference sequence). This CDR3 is CASSYSSSGVAKNIQYF. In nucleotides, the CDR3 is TGTGCCAGCAGTTACTCGTCTAGCGGGGTTGCCAAAAACATTCAGTACTTC.

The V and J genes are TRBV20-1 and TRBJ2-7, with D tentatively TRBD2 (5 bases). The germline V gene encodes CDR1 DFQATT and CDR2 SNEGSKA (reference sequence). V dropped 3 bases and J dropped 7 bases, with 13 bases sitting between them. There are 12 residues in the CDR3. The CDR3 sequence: CSASFGMREQYF. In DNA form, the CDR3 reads TGCAGTGCTAGTTTCGGGATGAGGGAGCAGTACTTC.

CDR3 protein: CASSWGQMNTEAFF. The CDR3 nucleotides read TGCGCCAGCAGCTGGGGACAGATGAACACTGAAGCTTTCTTT. The V call is TRBV5-1, the J call TRBJ1-1; TRBD1 agrees at 7 bases. J gave up 0 bases and V 3 bases, and 2 bases lay outside the gene matches. Germline CDR1 is SGHRS and CDR2 is YFSETQ. The CDR3 extends over 14 amino acids.

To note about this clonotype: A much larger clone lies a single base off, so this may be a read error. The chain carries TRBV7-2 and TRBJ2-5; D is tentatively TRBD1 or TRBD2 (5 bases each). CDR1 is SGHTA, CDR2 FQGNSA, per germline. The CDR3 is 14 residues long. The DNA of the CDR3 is TGTGCCAGCAGCGTAGCGCAAAGGGGAGAGACCCAGTACTTC. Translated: CASSVAQRGETQYF. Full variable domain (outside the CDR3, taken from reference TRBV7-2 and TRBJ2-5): GAGVSQSPSNKVTEKGKDVELRCDPISGHTALYWYRQSLGQGLEFLIYFQGNSAPDKSGLPSDRFSAERTGGSVSTLTIQRTQQEDSAVYLCASSVAQRGETQYFGPGTRLLVL.

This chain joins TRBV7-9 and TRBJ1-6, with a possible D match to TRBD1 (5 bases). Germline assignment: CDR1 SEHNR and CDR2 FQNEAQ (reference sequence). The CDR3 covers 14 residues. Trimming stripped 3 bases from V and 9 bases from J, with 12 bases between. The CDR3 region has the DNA TGTGCCAGCAGCTTTTCGGGGGAGACTTCACCCCTCCACTTT. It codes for CASSFSGETSPLHF.

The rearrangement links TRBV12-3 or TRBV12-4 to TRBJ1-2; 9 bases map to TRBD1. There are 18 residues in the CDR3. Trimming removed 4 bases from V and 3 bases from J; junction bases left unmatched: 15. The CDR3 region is CASSSSRDRAFGDYGYTF. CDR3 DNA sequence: TGTGCCAGCAGTTCATCACGGGACAGGGCGTTCGGGGACTATGGCTACACCTTC.